These 11 T cell receptor beta chains originate from one sample sequenced in a study of OX40 agonist ivuxolimab in advanced cancers. The repertoire was sequenced with immunoSEQ multiplex PCR; TCRdb's copy has only in-frame clones and lacks some. The sample yields 50,000 or so clones, 75% to 90% seen once. The sequencing used CD4+ or CD8+ T cells sorted from blood, collected in a trial of the OX40 agonist ivuxolimab. The receptors come from an adult with an advanced solid tumor such as melanoma, head and neck, liver or kidney cancer.

The chain carries TRBV10-3 and TRBJ1-4, with a tentative D call TRBD1 (5 bases). There are 12 residues in the CDR3. The germline CDR1 and CDR2 sequences are ENHRY and SYGVKD. Deletions cut 5 bases from V and 8 bases from J, with 9 bases between. The CDR3 reads CAISPEGEKLFF. CDR3 nucleotides: TGTGCCATCAGTCCCGAGGGGGAAAAACTGTTTTTT.

The gene calls are TRBV28 and TRBJ1-1, with unresolved D. CDR3 length equals 14 residues. Germline V gene lookup returns CDR1 MDHEN and CDR2 SYDVKM. Trimming removed 3 bases from V and 8 bases from J, with 16 bases in between. The DNA of the CDR3 is TGTGCCAGCAGTTTGTGGCGGGTCTCCCCCGAAGCTTTCTTT. Its translation: CASSLWRVSPEAFF.

This sequence joins TRBV29-1 and TRBJ2-7; 7 bases fit TRBD1. The V and J ends lost 0 bases and 7 bases, in that order; junction bases with no gene match: 3. CDR3 size: 12 residues. Germline V gene lookup returns CDR1 SQVTM and CDR2 ANQGSEA. The CDR3 coding sequence is TGCAGCGTTGAAGACCAGGGGGAGGAGCAGTACTTC. As protein: CSVEDQGEEQYF.

The V and J genes are TRBV6-5 and TRBJ1-1, with D perhaps matching TRBD1 (6 bases). V was pared by 6 bases and J by 0 bases, with 14 bases between. The V gene's germline CDR1 is MNHEY and CDR2 SVGAGI. This CDR3 has 15 amino acids. CDR3 nucleotides: TGTGCCAGCAGCCCCAGGGGCACCATGAACACTGAAGCTTTCTTT. Its translation: CASSPRGTMNTEAFF.

This clone appeared a single time. This chain connects TRBV6-5 to TRBJ2-7; TRBD2 matches 8 bases. Germline V gene sequence: CDR1 MNHEY, CDR2 SVGAGI. The CDR3 sequence is 15 residues long. Trimming cost V 5 bases and J 5 bases; bases outside gene matches: 11. DNA of the CDR3: TGTGCCAGCAGTCCGATACGCGGGGGGCGCAACGAGCAGTACTTC. As protein: CASSPIRGGRNEQYF.

V is TRBV6-1 and J is TRBJ2-7; 7 nucleotides line up with TRBD2. V was pared by 0 bases and J by 4 bases, with 15 bases of the junction left unmatched. Germline CDR1 is MNHNS and CDR2 is SASEGT. The CDR3 loop spans 18 amino acids. Here the CDR3 reads CASSEAGWGVTSAYEQYV. The CDR3 nucleotides read TGTGCCAGCAGTGAAGCGGGTTGGGGGGTAACTAGCGCTTACGAGCAGTACGTC.

The chain carries TRBV7-9 and TRBJ2-7, with 8 bases identical to TRBD1. After removal of 7 bases from V and 6 bases from J, the junction contained 8 bases not matched to a gene. Germline V gene data show CDR1 as SEHNR and CDR2 as FQNEAQ (reference sequence). This CDR3 contains 13 residues. The CDR3 reads CASTQDDRGEQYF. In nucleotides, the CDR3 is TGTGCCAGCACTCAAGACGACAGGGGCGAGCAGTACTTC.

The V and J genes are TRBV2 and TRBJ2-7, with TRBD1 matching over 11 bases. This CDR3 is 13 amino acids long. Trimming removed 4 bases from V and 9 bases from J; junction bases left unmatched: 5. Per germline, CDR1 SNHLY and CDR2 FYNNEI. The CDR3 loop is CASSVGQGDGQYF. CDR3 DNA: TGTGCCAGCAGTGTGGGACAGGGGGACGGGCAGTACTTC.

This clone has a handful of counts. CDR3 nucleotide sequence: TGCGCCAGCAGCTTGGCGCCCACGGAGGGCTACACCTTC. Translated: CASSLAPTEGYTF. V is TRBV5-1 and J is TRBJ1-2, with D hard to call. CDR1 is SGHRS and CDR2 is YFSETQ in the germline V gene. The CDR3 is made up of 13 amino acids. Between the trimmed V and J ends, which lost 0 bases and 8 bases, there was a span of 11 bases.

This chain uses TRBV21-1 with TRBJ2-7; the table assigns TRBD1, which was not confirmed against the DNA. TRBV21-1 is a pseudogene locus. There are 15 residues in the CDR3. The CDR3 DNA follows: TGTGCCAGCAGCAAAGATGGGACACTTAACTACGAGCAGTACTTC. Protein: CASSKDGTLNYEQYF.

This clone turned up a few times. The V gene is TRBV19, the J gene TRBJ2-3, with TRBD2 identical over 7 bases. The CDR3 loop spans 16 amino acids. Germline V gene sequence: CDR1 LNHDA, CDR2 SQIVND (reference sequence). After removal of 1 base from V and 0 bases from J, the junction contained 4 bases not matched to a gene. This CDR3 reads CASSIVGGGSTDTQYF. The DNA of the CDR3 is TGTGCCAGTAGTATAGTTGGCGGGGGTAGCACAGATACGCAGTATTTT.